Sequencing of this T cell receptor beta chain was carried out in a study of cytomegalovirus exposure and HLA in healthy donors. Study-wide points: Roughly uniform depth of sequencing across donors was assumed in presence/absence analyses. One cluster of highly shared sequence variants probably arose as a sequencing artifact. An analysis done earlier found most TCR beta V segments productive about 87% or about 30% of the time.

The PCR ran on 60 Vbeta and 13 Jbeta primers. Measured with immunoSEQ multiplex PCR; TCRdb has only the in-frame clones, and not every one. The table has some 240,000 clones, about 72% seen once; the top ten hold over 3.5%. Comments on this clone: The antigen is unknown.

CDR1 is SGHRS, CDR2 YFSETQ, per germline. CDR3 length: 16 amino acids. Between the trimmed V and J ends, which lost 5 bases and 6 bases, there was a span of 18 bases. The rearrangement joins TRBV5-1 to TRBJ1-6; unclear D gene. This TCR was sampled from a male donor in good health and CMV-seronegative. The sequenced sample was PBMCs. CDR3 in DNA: TGCGCCAGCAGTTACGATCCCGGACTGATTAATTCACCCCTCCACTTT. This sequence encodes CASSYDPGLINSPLHF.